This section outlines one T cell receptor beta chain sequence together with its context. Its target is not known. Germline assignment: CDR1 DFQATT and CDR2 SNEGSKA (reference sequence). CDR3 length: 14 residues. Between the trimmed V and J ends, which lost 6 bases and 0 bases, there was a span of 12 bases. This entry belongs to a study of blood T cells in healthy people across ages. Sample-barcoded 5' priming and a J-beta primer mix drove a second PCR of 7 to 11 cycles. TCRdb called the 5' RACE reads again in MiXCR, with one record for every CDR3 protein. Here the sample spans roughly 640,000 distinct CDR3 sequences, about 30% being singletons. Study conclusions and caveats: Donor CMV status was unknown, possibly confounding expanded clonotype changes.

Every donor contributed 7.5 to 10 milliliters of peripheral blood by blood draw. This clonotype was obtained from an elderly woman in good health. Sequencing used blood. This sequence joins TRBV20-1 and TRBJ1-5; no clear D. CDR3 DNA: TGCAGTGCAAAACGACCGGATAGCAATCAGCCCCAGCATTTT. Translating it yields CSAKRPDSNQPQHF.